A selection of T cell receptor beta chains follows, all from one sample in a study of regulatory T cells in long-lasting Graves disease. TCRdb re-analysed the multiplex PCR reads in MiXCR, keeping a single row per CDR3 protein. Among 400,000 to 500,000 distinct CDR3 sequences listed, about a fifth were seen once. The specimen was peripheral blood mononuclear cells (PBMCs), collected when the disease was refractory, from a patient treated with antithyroid drugs. Receptors were obtained from a female donor with Graves disease. CDR3s include the opening cysteine and the closing phenylalanine or tryptophan. Fields, in order: D gene, J gene, V gene, clone size, CDR3 protein, CDR3 DNA. The D gene is left open where the match is weak. For some rows the clone size is stated as once, few or many, or as a class when expanded; others skip it.

>TRBD1|TRBJ1-5|TRBV7-2|many
CASQGVSNQPQHF
TGTGCCAGTCAGGGGGTTAGCAATCAGCCCCAGCATTTT
>NA|TRBJ1-2|TRBV19|NA
CASSIEVSFIPGDGYTF
TGTGCCAGTAGTATAGAGGTCTCATTCATCCCGGGGGATGGCTACACCTTC
>NA|TRBJ1-6|TRBV4-2|few
CASSQVGKGWSPLHF
TGTGCCAGCAGCCAAGTGGGTAAGGGCTGGTCACCCCTCCACTTT
>NA|TRBJ1-1|TRBV4-2|few
CASSQDFRSYKMNTEAFF
TGTGCCAGCAGCCAAGATTTTCGCTCCTACAAGATGAACACTGAAGCTTTCTTT
>NA|TRBJ1-1|TRBV9|many
CASSDRQDLGEAFF
TGTGCCAGCAGCGACCGACAGGACTTGGGTGAAGCTTTCTTT
>NA|TRBJ2-2|TRBV4-3|NA
CASSQGENTGELFF
TGCGCCAGCAGCCAGGGGGAGAACACCGGGGAGCTGTTTTTT
>TRBD1|TRBJ2-2|TRBV6-1|few
CASSPTGSNTGELFF
TGTGCCAGCAGTCCGACAGGGTCGAACACCGGGGAGCTGTTTTTT
>NA|TRBJ2-7|TRBV28|many
CASSSTWTIYEQYF
TGTGCCAGCAGTTCAACCTGGACCATCTACGAGCAGTACTTC
>NA|TRBJ2-4|TRBV6-5|many
CASSYPSRDSTTGDIQYF
TGTGCCAGCAGTTACCCTTCTCGGGACTCCACTACAGGGGACATTCAGTACTTC
>NA|TRBJ1-1|TRBV29-1|NA
CSAILRAGSLNTEAFF
TGCAGCGCGATCCTCAGGGCAGGGTCCCTGAACACTGAAGCTTTCTTT
>NA|TRBJ2-6|TRBV6-1|many
CASSTIRDIDFGANVLTF
TGTGCCAGCAGTACCATCCGGGACATCGATTTTGGGGCCAACGTCCTGACTTTC
>NA|TRBJ1-2|TRBV12-3/TRBV12-4|many
CASSFGGRGHPGYTF
TGTGCCAGCAGTTTTGGTGGGAGAGGACATCCAGGCTACACCTTC
>TRBD2|TRBJ2-2|TRBV20-1|NA
CSARDSTSGGAFKGELFF
TGCAGTGCTAGAGATTCAACGAGCGGGGGGGCCTTTAAGGGGGAGCTGTTTTTT
>NA|TRBJ1-5|TRBV20-1|many
CSARGRGDQPQHF
TGCAGTGCTAGGGGAAGAGGGGATCAGCCCCAGCATTTT
>TRBD2|TRBJ2-7|TRBV27|NA
CAAGLAGISYEQYF
TGTGCCGCTGGACTAGCGGGGATCTCCTACGAGCAGTACTTC
>NA|TRBJ1-1|TRBV7-3|many
CASSAGEEAFF
TGTGCCAGCAGCGCTGGGGAAGAAGCTTTCTTT
>NA|TRBJ1-2|TRBV28|many
CASSLGHYGYTF
TGTGCCAGCAGTTTGGGGCACTATGGCTACACCTTC
>NA|TRBJ1-4|TRBV3-1|many
CASSQDSPRKLFF
TGTGCCAGCAGCCAAGATTCCCCTCGGAAACTGTTTTTT
>TRBD2|TRBJ2-7|TRBV20-1|NA
CSAMTSGVSYEQYF
TGCAGTGCTATGACTAGCGGGGTTTCCTACGAGCAGTACTTC
>NA|TRBJ2-7|TRBV3-1|NA
CASSQGVRVAYEQYF
TGTGCCAGCAGCCAAGGGGTCCGCGTAGCTTACGAGCAGTACTTC
>NA|TRBJ1-5|TRBV28|many
CASSSGRINQPQHF
TGTGCCAGCAGTTCCGGACGGATAAATCAGCCCCAGCATTTT
>NA|TRBJ1-3|TRBV20-1|few
CSASRDGGNTIYF
TGCAGTGCAAGCAGGGACGGTGGAAACACCATATATTTT
>NA|TRBJ2-5|TRBV2|many
CASTAGARETQYF
TGTGCCAGCACGGCGGGGGCGCGGGAGACCCAGTACTTC
>TRBD1|TRBJ1-5|TRBV7-8|medium-sized
CASGTGAGNQPQHF
TGTGCCAGCGGTACAGGGGCGGGCAATCAGCCCCAGCATTTT
>TRBD1|TRBJ2-2|TRBV28|many
CASSTLGTGVSGELFF
TGTGCCAGCAGCACTCTCGGGACAGGGGTTTCCGGGGAGCTGTTTTTT
>TRBD2|TRBJ2-7|TRBV20-1|NA
CSAGRGLAGYSYEQYF
TGCAGTGCTGGCCGCGGGCTAGCGGGTTATTCCTACGAGCAGTACTTC
>NA|TRBJ1-2|TRBV27|many
CASSLRGVDYGYTF
TGTGCCAGCAGTTTACGGGGGGTAGACTATGGCTACACCTTC
>NA|TRBJ1-2|TRBV28|NA
CATVSTTGRGYTF
TGTGCCACTGTATCGACGACAGGCAGGGGCTACACCTTC
>NA|TRBJ1-4|TRBV20-1|many
CSAIRQEEKLFF
TGCAGTGCTATCAGACAGGAAGAAAAACTGTTTTTT
>TRBD2|TRBJ2-5|TRBV29-1|many
CSVESARSSGGTQYF
TGCAGCGTTGAAAGCGCCCGTTCTAGCGGAGGGACCCAGTACTTC
>TRBD1|TRBJ1-2|TRBV10-3|many
CAISESTGGFYGYTF
TGTGCCATCAGTGAGTCCACAGGGGGATTTTATGGCTACACCTTC
>NA|TRBJ2-7|TRBV27|NA
CASGWREQYF
TGTGCCAGCGGCTGGCGCGAGCAGTACTTC
>NA|TRBJ2-5|TRBV12-3/TRBV12-4|many
CASSQTPQQRGETQYF
TGTGCCAGCAGTCAGACCCCGCAACAGAGAGGAGAGACCCAGTACTTC
>NA|TRBJ1-1|TRBV11-3|few
CASSLIPGLNTEAFF
TGTGCCAGCAGCCTTATACCAGGGCTGAACACTGAAGCTTTCTTT
>NA|TRBJ2-5|TRBV12-3/TRBV12-4|many
CASSRDLETQYF
TGTGCCAGCAGCCGGGACCTCGAGACCCAGTACTTC
>NA|TRBJ1-2|TRBV6-2/TRBV6-3|NA
CASSYSREGYYGYTF
TGTGCCAGCAGTTACAGCAGGGAGGGTTACTATGGCTACACCTTC
>NA|TRBJ2-7|TRBV28|many
CASSSPTSWGAMDEQYF
TGTGCCAGCAGTTCACCGACTTCGTGGGGCGCCATGGACGAGCAGTACTTC
>TRBD2|TRBJ2-5|TRBV6-1|many
CASSPQREGETQYF
TGTGCCAGCAGTCCTCAGCGGGAGGGTGAGACCCAGTACTTC
>NA|TRBJ2-5|TRBV19|few
CASSMGARETQYF
TGTGCCAGTAGTATGGGAGCCAGAGAGACCCAGTACTTC
>NA|TRBJ2-2|TRBV2|NA
CASSEERGLTGELFF
TGTGCCAGCAGTGAAGAGAGGGGTCTCACCGGGGAGCTGTTTTTT
>NA|TRBJ1-2|TRBV6-2/TRBV6-3|many
CASSYTQGVNYGYTF
TGTGCCAGCAGTTATACTCAGGGAGTGAACTATGGCTACACCTTC
>NA|TRBJ1-3|TRBV6-2/TRBV6-3|few
CASSFSGNGNTIYF
TGTGCCAGCAGTTTCTCAGGGAATGGAAACACCATATATTTT
>NA|TRBJ2-7|TRBV5-1|NA
CASSLSGTSHSYEQYF
TGCGCCAGCAGCTTGTCTGGGACCTCTCACTCCTACGAGCAGTACTTC
>NA|TRBJ1-6|TRBV20-1|few
CSASRGVGSYNSPLHF
TGCAGTGCTAGTAGGGGTGTTGGGTCCTATAATTCACCCCTCCACTTT
>TRBD1|TRBJ1-2|TRBV3-1|NA
CASSLGQEGNYGYTF
TGTGCCAGCAGCCTTGGACAGGAGGGGAACTATGGCTACACCTTC
>TRBD1|TRBJ1-1|TRBV6-5|NA
CASSYSWQGGLNTEAFF
TGTGCCAGCAGTTACTCATGGCAAGGGGGCTTGAACACTGAAGCTTTCTTT
>TRBD1|TRBJ1-6|TRBV7-8|NA
CASSNPGETGMNSPLHF
TGTGCCAGCAGCAACCCCGGGGAGACAGGGATGAATTCACCCCTCCACTTT
>NA|TRBJ2-5|TRBV24-1|many
CATSDLQAQETQYF
TGTGCCACCAGTGATTTACAGGCCCAAGAGACCCAGTACTTC
>NA|TRBJ1-2|TRBV9|few
CASSVGVNYGYTF
TGTGCCAGCAGCGTAGGAGTAAACTATGGCTACACCTTC
>NA|TRBJ1-3|TRBV6-2/TRBV6-3|NA
CASSVETSGNTIYF
TGTGCCAGCAGTGTGGAGACCTCTGGAAACACCATATATTTT
>TRBD1|TRBJ2-5|TRBV24-1|many
CATSDPGQGETQYF
TGTGCCACCAGTGACCCGGGACAGGGTGAGACCCAGTACTTC
>NA|TRBJ2-5|TRBV27|many
CASSFGGASGTQYF
TGTGCCAGCAGTTTTGGGGGGGCCTCGGGGACCCAGTACTTC
>NA|TRBJ1-1|TRBV28|many
CASSLSRVYAFF
TGTGCCAGCAGTTTATCCAGGGTCTACGCTTTCTTT
>NA|TRBJ2-2|TRBV11-3|many
CASSLGAGASNTGELFF
TGTGCCAGCAGCTTAGGGGCGGGGGCGTCGAACACCGGGGAGCTGTTTTTT
>TRBD2|TRBJ2-1|TRBV11-2|few
CASSLAPGLAGSNEQFF
TGTGCCAGCAGCTTAGCCCCGGGACTAGCGGGCTCCAATGAGCAGTTCTTC
>TRBD2|TRBJ2-5|TRBV12-3/TRBV12-4|NA
CASRKGLAEETQYF
TGTGCCAGCAGGAAGGGACTAGCGGAAGAGACCCAGTACTTC
>NA|TRBJ1-5|TRBV6-5|many
CASSYSGTYQPQHF
TGTGCCAGCAGTTACTCAGGGACCTATCAGCCCCAGCATTTT
>TRBD1|TRBJ2-7|TRBV9|NA
CASSVAQGAFINEQYF
TGTGCCAGCAGCGTAGCCCAGGGGGCTTTTATCAACGAGCAGTACTTC
>NA|TRBJ2-5|TRBV29-1|many
CSVYTFETQYF
TGCAGCGTTTATACTTTTGAGACCCAGTACTTC
>NA|TRBJ1-1|TRBV12-3/TRBV12-4|many
CASNMRQDRTEAFF
TGTGCCAGCAACATGAGACAAGATCGCACTGAAGCTTTCTTT